A single sample is the source of the 26 T cell receptor beta chains below, sequenced in a study of blood T cells in healthy people across ages. Combining a sample-barcoded 5' primer with a J-beta primer mix, a second PCR ran for roughly 7 to 12 cycles. TCRdb re-called the 5' RACE reads with MiXCR, one entry per CDR3 protein. The data contain more than 500,000 distinct CDR3 sequences, 25% to 35% of them singletons. The data were also submitted as part of a second study, on T cells of mothers and their children.

The sample comprised blood. These receptors all stem from a boy aged 2 to 10 in good health.

This clonotype was counted only a few times. This chain connects TRBV4-1 to TRBJ2-5; 9 bases line up with TRBD1. The CDR3 extends over 15 amino acids. V lost 3 bases, J lost 5 bases, and 7 bases stayed unmatched. The germline V gene has CDR1 MGHRA and CDR2 YSYEKL. The CDR3 DNA reads as TGCGCCAGCAGCCACCGTGACAGGGGGATCGAGACCCAGTACTTC. As protein: CASSHRDRGIETQYF.

The genes are TRBV4-1 and TRBJ2-5; D gene ambiguous. The J call may be faulty, since TRBJ2-7 better matches the DNA end. There are 13 residues in the CDR3. The V gene's germline CDR1 is MGHRA and CDR2 YSYEKL. CDR3 in amino acids: CASSQVILDEQYF. The CDR3 bases are TGCGCCAGCAGCCAAGTAATTTTAGACGAGCAGTACTTC.

The chain links TRBV12-3 or TRBV12-4 to TRBJ2-7; TRBD1 matches 7 bases. V dropped 4 bases and J dropped 2; count of bases not matched to a gene: 5. The CDR3 runs 14 residues. The DNA of the CDR3 is TGTGCCAGCAGTTGGGACAGCTACACCTACGAGCAGTACTTC. This codes for CASSWDSYTYEQYF.

In this sample, this clonotype turned up a few times. The chain carries TRBV29-1 and TRBJ2-1; D call uncertain. Trimming took off 0 bases at V and 1 base at J, with 13 bases between the two ends. The CDR3 contains 16 residues. Looked up from germline, CDR1 is SQVTM and CDR2 is ANQGSEA. The CDR3 coding sequence is TGCAGCGTTGAAGACCCAGCCACTGGATCCTACAATGAGCAGTTCTTC. Translating it yields CSVEDPATGSYNEQFF.

V is TRBV7-9 and J is TRBJ2-5; 10 bases are a match to TRBD2. V lost 11 bases and J lost 9; bases outside the gene matches: 6. CDR3 length: 11 residues. The germline CDR1 and CDR2 sequences are SEHNR and FQNEAQ (reference sequence). CDR3 amino acids: CAEGLAAPQYF. CDR3 sequence (DNA): TGTGCCGAAGGACTAGCGGCCCCCCAGTACTTC.

This clonotype turned up a few times. The chain employs TRBV6-2 or TRBV6-3 and TRBJ2-3; D might be TRBD2 (5 bases). Germline loops: CDR1 MNHEY, CDR2 SVGEGT. The CDR3 has 13 residues. V lost 5 bases to trimming and J lost 6 bases, with 12 bases between them. CDR3 DNA: TGTGCCAGCAGTGGACTGGAGCAGGATACGCAGTATTTT. Protein: CASSGLEQDTQYF.

The genes are TRBV27 and TRBJ1-2; TRBD1 might be the D (6 bases). The CDR3 totals 20 residues. The germline V gene has CDR1 MNHEY and CDR2 SMNVEV (reference sequence). The V and J ends lost 3 bases and 4 bases respectively, with 30 bases between them. The CDR3 DNA follows: TGTGCCAGCAGTTTGGTCGGCGAATCTAGGATAGTGGACAGTATCTATGGCTACACCTTC. Its translation is CASSLVGESRIVDSIYGYTF.

DNA for the CDR3: TGTGCCAGCGAAGACATCTATGGCTACACCTTC. This codes for CASEDIYGYTF. The rearrangement uses TRBV6-6 and TRBJ1-2; D is unresolved. V was pared by 8 bases and J by 4 bases, with 8 bases between. Per germline, CDR1 MNHNY and CDR2 SVGAGI (reference sequence). The length of the CDR3 is 11 residues.

This rearrangement joins TRBV20-1 to TRBJ2-4; 9 bases map to TRBD1. The junction had 10 bases not matched to a gene; V was cut back by 6 bases and J by 4 bases. There are 15 residues in the CDR3. Per the germline V gene, CDR1 is DFQATT and CDR2 is SNEGSKA (reference sequence). CDR3 protein: CSAPRDRDAKNIQYF. The CDR3 coding sequence is TGCAGTGCCCCGCGGGACAGGGATGCGAAAAACATTCAGTACTTC.

There are a few counts of this clonotype. The chain links TRBV19 to TRBJ1-2; D ambiguous. The CDR3 is 13 residues long. CDR1 and CDR2 (germline): LNHDA, SQIVND (reference sequence). V was clipped by 1 base and J by 4 bases, with 7 bases between them. CDR3 nucleotides: TGTGCCAGTAGTATAGGAAGTTCCTATGGCTACACCTTC. Its translation is CASSIGSSYGYTF.

J is TRBJ2-2 and V is TRBV12-3 or TRBV12-4; D is undetermined. This CDR3 contains 13 residues. Deletions cut 7 bases from V and 2 bases from J, with 8 bases between. The CDR3 nucleotides are TGTGCCAGCACCTATTCTAACACCGGGGAGCTGTTTTTT. It codes for CASTYSNTGELFF.

Concerning this clonotype itself: An end of the junction does not agree with germline; a read error may underlie this. The chain joins TRBV27 to TRBJ2-7; D perhaps matches TRBD1 (7 bases). Germline CDR1 is MNHEY and CDR2 is SMNVEV (reference sequence). The CDR3 covers 14 residues. The CDR3 DNA reads as TGTGCCAGCAACCCGGGGGACAGTCCCTACAAGCAGTACTTC. Amino acid sequence: CASNPGDSPYKQYF.

This clonotype was found a few times. This rearrangement joins TRBV12-3 or TRBV12-4 to TRBJ2-3; the D is unclear. The V end lost 8 bases, the J end lost 6 bases, and 9 bases lay between the germline ends. This CDR3 region has 11 residues. The CDR3 sequence: CASLFDDTQYF. The CDR3 DNA reads TGTGCCAGCCTTTTTGATGATACGCAGTATTTT.

The chain couples TRBV5-1 to TRBJ2-1; D is unresolved. Trimming pared 4 bases from V and 0 bases from J, leaving 11 bases between. Germline CDR1 SGHRS, CDR2 YFSETQ. The CDR3 covers 15 residues. The CDR3 loop is CASSERLPSYNEQFF. CDR3 bases: TGCGCCAGCAGCGAACGACTGCCCTCCTACAATGAGCAGTTCTTC.

This clonotype has only a few counts. The chain is built from TRBV14 and TRBJ2-5; possibly TRBD2 for D (6 bases). Trimming took 2 bases from V and 0 from J, leaving 13 bases between them. This CDR3 has 16 residues. CDR1 SGHDN and CDR2 FVKESK come from the germline V gene. The CDR3, as DNA: TGTGCCAGCAGCCAATCGGGGGAGCGGTACCAAGAGACCCAGTACTTC. Translated: CASSQSGERYQETQYF.

This clonotype occurred a few times. This sequence joins TRBV27 and TRBJ1-1; 7 positions agree with TRBD1. Germline CDR1 MNHEY, CDR2 SMNVEV (reference sequence). The CDR3 contains 14 residues. J was trimmed by 4 bases and V by 7 bases; bases with no gene match: 9. The CDR3 coding sequence is TGTGCCAGCATTAGGGGGCCCGGAGGCACTGAAGCTTTCTTT. Translated: CASIRGPGGTEAFF.

This chain joins TRBV20-1 and TRBJ2-1; either TRBD1 or TRBD2 may fit D (6 bases each). This CDR3 spans 15 amino acids. V was clipped by 8 bases and J by 8 bases, with 25 bases between them. Germline loops: CDR1 DFQATT, CDR2 SNEGSKA (reference sequence). Here the CDR3 DNA reads TGCAGTTGCATCACCCCAATCCCGGGGGCACATGAGCAGTTCTTC. Translated, it gives CSCITPIPGAHEQFF.

The chain carries TRBV20-1 and TRBJ1-1, with 7 nucleotides matching TRBD1. CDR1 and CDR2 from the germline V gene are DFQATT and SNEGSKA (reference sequence). V dropped 5 bases and J dropped 7; count of bases not matched to a gene: 16. The CDR3 is made up of 15 amino acids. The CDR3 region is CSAPLRDRGPYEAFF. The CDR3 DNA is TGCAGTGCTCCCCTCCGGGACAGAGGACCTTATGAAGCTTTCTTT.

This clonotype was counted between two and nine times. The J gene is TRBJ2-5, the V gene TRBV9, with TRBD2 matching 11 bases. There are 17 residues in the CDR3. V lost 4 bases and J lost 1; bases outside the gene matches: 9. CDR1 SGDLS and CDR2 YYNGEE come from the germline V gene. DNA of the CDR3: TGTGCCAGCAGCTCAGATGTTCTAGCGGGGGGCCAAGAGACCCAGTACTTC. Its protein product is CASSSDVLAGGQETQYF.

The V gene is TRBV9, the J gene TRBJ1-2; 10 bases are a match to TRBD1. Germline values: CDR1 SGDLS, CDR2 YYNGEE. The CDR3 extends over 15 amino acids. Losses at the gene ends were 4 bases for V and 8 bases for J; bases not matched to a gene: 11. CDR3 sequence reads: CASSPSPDRGQGYTF. The CDR3 coding sequence is TGTGCCAGCAGCCCGAGCCCTGACAGGGGGCAAGGCTACACCTTC.

A few counts support this clonotype. The chain combines TRBV9 with TRBJ1-5; D gene unclear. The CDR3 totals 15 residues. The germline V gene encodes CDR1 SGDLS and CDR2 YYNGEE. Trimming removed 4 bases at V and 5 bases at J, with 16 bases between. DNA for the CDR3: TGTGCCAGCAGCCCATCGGACGGGCCCTATCAGCCCCAGCATTTT. Translation: CASSPSDGPYQPQHF.

V is TRBV15 and J is TRBJ2-1; 8 bases line up with TRBD2. The germline V gene encodes CDR1 LNHNV and CDR2 YYDKDF (reference sequence). V dropped 5 bases and J dropped 4; count of bases not matched to a gene: 7. The CDR3 runs 15 residues. Here the CDR3 reads CATSLRREAYNEQFF. CDR3 nucleotide sequence: TGTGCCACCAGCCTTAGGCGGGAGGCATACAATGAGCAGTTCTTC.

This clonotype has more than one count but fewer than ten. The rearrangement joins TRBV6-1 to TRBJ1-2; 7 nucleotides agree with TRBD1. The CDR3 contains 13 residues. The junction had 8 bases not matched to a gene; V was cut back by 11 bases and J by 2 bases. The germline V gene encodes CDR1 MNHNS and CDR2 SASEGT. The CDR3 protein is CAGRQGTNYGYTF. The CDR3 nucleotides read TGTGCCGGCCGACAGGGAACGAACTATGGCTACACCTTC.

J is TRBJ2-7 and V is TRBV7-2, with TRBD1 as a possible D gene (7 bases). V was trimmed by 5 bases and J by 4 bases, leaving 21 bases between them. CDR3 length equals 16 residues. CDR1 SGHTA and CDR2 FQGNSA come from the germline V gene. The CDR3 DNA reads as TGTGCCAGCAGCCCGTCCTCAGGGGGGACCCCTTACGAGCAGTACTTC. Translated: CASSPSSGGTPYEQYF.

The chain uses TRBV20-1 and TRBJ2-5, with D perhaps matching TRBD2 (6 bases). Trimming took 1 base from V and 4 from J, leaving 25 bases between them. This CDR3 has 18 amino acids. Germline-derived CDR1 and CDR2 are DFQATT and SNEGSKA (reference sequence). The CDR3: CSARVASGQGGTPETQYF. The CDR3 nucleotides are TGCAGTGCTAGAGTGGCCAGCGGGCAAGGAGGGACGCCAGAGACCCAGTACTTC.

The rearrangement joins TRBV25-1 to TRBJ2-4; weak D call: TRBD2 (7 bases). V lost 10 bases and J 1 base, leaving 17 bases between the germline ends. This CDR3 is 15 amino acids long. Germline V gene data show CDR1 as MGHDK and CDR2 as SYGVNS. CDR3 in amino acids: CAIKGGNGAKNIQYF. In nucleotides, the CDR3 is TGTGCCATCAAGGGGGGGAATGGGGCCAAAAACATTCAGTACTTC.